This entry concerns a single T cell receptor beta chain. No antigen is known for it. No base-level quality is on record; no much larger clone is a single base apart. This specimen includes other DNA sequences encoding the same CDR3. Using the deep immunoSEQ assay, TCR CDR3 regions were amplified from genomic DNA by multiplex PCR. For each cell subset, the extracted genomic DNA was distributed evenly across all wells of several immunoSEQ 96-well plates, and each plate served as one replicate. For sorted subsets, approximately 190 ng genomic DNA, equal to about 30,000 T cell genomes, was loaded into each replicate PCR. The purified libraries were quantified using a Qubit 3.0 fluorometer, sized with a Bioanalyzer 2100, and then quantified again using the KAPA Library Quantification kit. Every immunoSEQ 96-well plate was sequenced on a dedicated single-read 150-cycle Illumina NextSeq 550 flow cell. From the authors' description of their analysis: Because the immunoSEQ output included only junctional sequences and no quality scores, the filtering could not be the same as the filtering used for full-length reads. Sequences were annotated with PyIR, a Python wrapper for IgBLAST v1.9, and V/J genes and CDR3 were assigned using IMGT germline references. Reads with weak V/J assignments (E-value above 1e-6), missing CDR3, stop codons, out-of-frame junctions, or ambiguous translated residues were removed. V3J clonotypes were defined as sequences sharing an identical inferred V gene, J gene, and CDR3 amino acid sequence. The percentage overlap between two repertoires was calculated by dividing the number of shared unique clonotypes by the size of the smaller repertoire. RTK rarefaction, the Chao1 estimator, and Recon v2.1 estimates of unobserved clonotypes were used to assess repertoire richness. OLGA was used to compute generation probabilities for all TCRbeta clonotypes that the gDNA method yielded from a few donors. Held by TCRdb, this immuneACCESS table contains in-frame sequences only and omits some clones. Under half of the omission traces to an unresolved V gene where checked; the cause of the rest is unknown. V and J calls and clone size are copied from that table; D and trimming were computed from the DNA. This sample lists about 2.1 million clones; 90% to 95% were detected once. The ten largest make up approximately 1.6% of the sample.

CD8 naive samples were CD45RO-negative cells positively selected for CCR7, giving a CD45RA+CCR7+ population that excluded TemRA cells. The donors were healthy, HIV-negative adults who had no recently reported acute infections or vaccinations. Every donor was a Caucasian adult living in Nashville, Tennessee, USA. After blood collection by leukapheresis, PBMCs were isolated using Ficoll-Histopaque density gradient centrifugation and then cryopreserved in the vapor phase of liquid nitrogen. Analytical flow cytometry was used to check the purity and quantity of each magnetically sorted T cell population. From each sorted fraction, genomic DNA was isolated and quantified by UV absorbance on a Nanodrop 2000c. This record belongs to a study of shared clonotypes between healthy human individuals (TCRdb year 2020). A note on the overall study: Two women and a few men aged 18 to 49 years were included in the cohort. Per donor, three plates each were used for CD4 naive and CD4 memory, two for CD8 naive, and one for CD8 memory. To increase sequencing depth and limit assay-specific biases, different laboratories used diverse techniques to prepare libraries and sequence TCR repertoires. To estimate repertoire size and how much clonotypes are shared between individuals, the study performed deep sequencing of blood TCR repertoires from roughly five healthy adults. Leukapheresis yielded between about 0.9 and 8.9 billion PBMCs per donor. Study-wide findings and limitations: Because the study included only a small number of donors, the genetic and exposure-history diversity represented was limited. Compared with non-shared clonotypes, clonotypes shared by all four sorted-subset donors had higher generation probabilities. Sampling was restricted to blood, and TCR repertoires in tissue are likely to differ from TCR repertoires in blood. Naive subsets generally had larger estimated clonotype richness than memory subsets did. Pairwise subsampling led to the expectation that sequencing depth would affect the degree of clonotype sharing among donors. When four donors were compared, the shared fraction of clonotypes was around 5.1% for naive CD4, more than 3% for naive CD8, roughly 2.3% for memory CD4, and 0.3% to 0.5% for memory CD8. Even with the large sequencing depth, rarefaction of the sorted-subset datasets indicated that sequencing was incomplete.

Taken from cysteine to phenylalanine, the CDR3 has 12 residues. The entry retains the CDR3 DNA only, 36 bases that are in frame from base 1. From the germline V gene, CDR1 is SGDLS and CDR2 is YYNGEE. Cut back by 4 bases and 6 bases, the V and J ends lie 9 bases apart. This receptor was identified in a man aged 18 to 30 in good health. Some clones in this sample may be carry-over from other donors' samples. The material sequenced was naive CD8+ T cells from PBMCs. The cell subset or site tag for this specimen amounts to: CD45RA+CCR7+. The chain employs TRBV9 and TRBJ2-3; there is no confident call for the D gene. CDR3 region: CASSPPSDTQYF. The DNA sequence is given as TGTGCCAGCAGCCCCCCTTCTGATACGCAGTATTTT.